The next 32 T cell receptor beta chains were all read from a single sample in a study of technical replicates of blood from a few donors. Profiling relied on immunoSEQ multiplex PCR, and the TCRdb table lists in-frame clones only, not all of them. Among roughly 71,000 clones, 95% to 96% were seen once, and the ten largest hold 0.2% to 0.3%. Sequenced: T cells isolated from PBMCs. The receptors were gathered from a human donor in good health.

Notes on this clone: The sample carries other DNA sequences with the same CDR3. As DNA, the CDR3 is TGTGCCAGCAGTTACTCGCGGGGAACAGATACGCAGTATTTT. Amino acid sequence: CASSYSRGTDTQYF. This chain uses TRBV6-5 with TRBJ2-3, with D maybe TRBD2 (6 bases). The CDR3 runs 14 residues. Trimming left V 0 bases short and J 3 bases short, with 7 bases between. Germline CDR1 is MNHEY and CDR2 is SVGAGI.

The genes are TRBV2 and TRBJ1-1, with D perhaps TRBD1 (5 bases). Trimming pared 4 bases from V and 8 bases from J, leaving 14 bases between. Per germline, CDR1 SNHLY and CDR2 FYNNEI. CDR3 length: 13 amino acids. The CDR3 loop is CASSALGGTEAFF. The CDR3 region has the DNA TGTGCCAGCAGTGCCCTGGGGGGTACCGAAGCTTTCTTT.

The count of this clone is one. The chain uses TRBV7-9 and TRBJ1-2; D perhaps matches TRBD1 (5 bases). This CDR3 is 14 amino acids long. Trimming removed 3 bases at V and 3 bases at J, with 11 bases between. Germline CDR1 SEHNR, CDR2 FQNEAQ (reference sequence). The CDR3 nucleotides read TGTGCCAGCAGCTTCCAGGGCGCACACTATGGCTACACCTTC. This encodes CASSFQGAHYGYTF.

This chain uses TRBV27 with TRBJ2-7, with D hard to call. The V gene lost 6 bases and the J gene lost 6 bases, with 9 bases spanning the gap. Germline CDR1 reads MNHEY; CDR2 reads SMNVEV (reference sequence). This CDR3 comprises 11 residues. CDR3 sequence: CASRSVSEQYF. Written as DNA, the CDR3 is TGTGCCAGCAGGTCAGTCAGCGAGCAGTACTTC.

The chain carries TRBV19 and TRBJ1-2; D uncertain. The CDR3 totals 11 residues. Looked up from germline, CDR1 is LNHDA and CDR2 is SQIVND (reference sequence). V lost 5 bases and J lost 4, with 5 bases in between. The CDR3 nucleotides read TGTGCCAGTAGTGCCGGCTATGGCTACACCTTC. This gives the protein CASSAGYGYTF.

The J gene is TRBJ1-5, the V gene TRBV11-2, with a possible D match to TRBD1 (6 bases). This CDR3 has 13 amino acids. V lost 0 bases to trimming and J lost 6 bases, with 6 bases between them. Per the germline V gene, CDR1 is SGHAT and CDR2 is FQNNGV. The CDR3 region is CASSLDRGQPQHF. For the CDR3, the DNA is TGTGCCAGCAGCTTAGACAGGGGTCAGCCCCAGCATTTT.

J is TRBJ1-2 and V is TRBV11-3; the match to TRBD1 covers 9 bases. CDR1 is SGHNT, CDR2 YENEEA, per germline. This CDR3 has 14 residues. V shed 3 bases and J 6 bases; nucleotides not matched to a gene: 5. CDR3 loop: CASSFSDRGNGYTF. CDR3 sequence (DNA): TGTGCCAGCAGCTTTTCCGACAGGGGGAATGGCTACACCTTC.

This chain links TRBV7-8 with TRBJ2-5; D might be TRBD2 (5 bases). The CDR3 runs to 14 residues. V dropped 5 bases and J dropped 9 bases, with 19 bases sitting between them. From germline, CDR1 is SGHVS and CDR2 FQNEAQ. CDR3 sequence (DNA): TGTGCCAGCAGCGTAGGACTCCCCCAACTACCCCAGTACTTC. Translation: CASSVGLPQLPQYF.

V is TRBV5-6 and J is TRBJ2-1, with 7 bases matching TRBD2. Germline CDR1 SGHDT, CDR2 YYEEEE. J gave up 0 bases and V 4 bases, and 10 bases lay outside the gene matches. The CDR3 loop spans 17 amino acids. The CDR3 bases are TGTGCCAGCAGCCGACCTGAAGCGGGAAGCTCCTACAATGAGCAGTTCTTC. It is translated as CASSRPEAGSSYNEQFF. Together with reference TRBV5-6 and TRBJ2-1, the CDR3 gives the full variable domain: DAGVTQSPTHLIKTRGQQVTLRCSPKSGHDTVSWYQQALGQGPQFIFQYYEEEERQRGNFPDRFSGHQFPNYSSELNVNALLLGDSALYLCASSRPEAGSSYNEQFFGPGTRLTVL.

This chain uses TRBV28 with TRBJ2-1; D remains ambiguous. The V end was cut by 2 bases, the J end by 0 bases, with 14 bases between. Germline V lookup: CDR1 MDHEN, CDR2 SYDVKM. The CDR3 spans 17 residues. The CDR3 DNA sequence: TGTGCCAGCAGTTTAAGAGGCTGGAAAAGCTCCTACAATGAGCAGTTCTTC. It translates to CASSLRGWKSSYNEQFF.

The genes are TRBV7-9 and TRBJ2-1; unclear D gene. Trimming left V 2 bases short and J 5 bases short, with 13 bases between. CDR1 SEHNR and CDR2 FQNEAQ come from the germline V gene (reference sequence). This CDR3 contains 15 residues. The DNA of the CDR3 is TGTGCCAGCAGCTTATCAGGCAGGTTGCACAATGAGCAGTTCTTC. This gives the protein CASSLSGRLHNEQFF.

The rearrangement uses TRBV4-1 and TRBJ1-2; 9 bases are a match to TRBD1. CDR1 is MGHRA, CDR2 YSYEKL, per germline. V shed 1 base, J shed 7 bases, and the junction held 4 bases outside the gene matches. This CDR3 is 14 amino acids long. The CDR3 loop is CASSQVRDRAGYTF. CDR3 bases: TGCGCCAGCAGCCAAGTCAGGGACAGGGCTGGCTACACCTTC.

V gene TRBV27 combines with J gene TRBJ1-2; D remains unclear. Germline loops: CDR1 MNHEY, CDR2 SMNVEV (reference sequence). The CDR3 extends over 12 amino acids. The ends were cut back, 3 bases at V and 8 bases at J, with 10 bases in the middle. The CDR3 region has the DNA TGTGCCAGCAGTTTCCCCGGTTTGGGCTACACCTTC. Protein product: CASSFPGLGYTF.

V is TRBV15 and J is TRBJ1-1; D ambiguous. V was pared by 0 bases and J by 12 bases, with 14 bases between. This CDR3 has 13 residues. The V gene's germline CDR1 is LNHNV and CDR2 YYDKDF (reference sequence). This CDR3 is CATSRDSAYGTFF. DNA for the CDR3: TGTGCCACCAGCAGAGATTCGGCCTACGGGACTTTCTTT. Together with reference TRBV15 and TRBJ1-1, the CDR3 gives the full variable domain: DAMVIQNPRYQVTQFGKPVTLSCSQTLNHNVMYWYQQKSSQAPKLLFHYYDKDFNNEADTPDNFQSRRPNTSFCFLDIRSPGLGDTAMYLCATSRDSAYGTFFGQGTRLTVV.

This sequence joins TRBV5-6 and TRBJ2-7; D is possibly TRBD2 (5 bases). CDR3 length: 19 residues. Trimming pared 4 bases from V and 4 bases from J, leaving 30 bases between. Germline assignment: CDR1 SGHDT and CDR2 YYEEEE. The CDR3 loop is CASSNRGIGPTEPPYEQYF. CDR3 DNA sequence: TGTGCCAGCAGCAACCGGGGAATAGGCCCCACCGAACCCCCGTACGAGCAGTACTTC.

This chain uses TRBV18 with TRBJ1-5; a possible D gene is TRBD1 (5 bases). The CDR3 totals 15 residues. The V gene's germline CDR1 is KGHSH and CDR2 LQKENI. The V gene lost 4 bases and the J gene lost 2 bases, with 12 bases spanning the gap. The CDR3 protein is CASSRDSSRNQPQHF. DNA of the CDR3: TGTGCCAGCTCACGGGACTCAAGCCGCAATCAGCCCCAGCATTTT.

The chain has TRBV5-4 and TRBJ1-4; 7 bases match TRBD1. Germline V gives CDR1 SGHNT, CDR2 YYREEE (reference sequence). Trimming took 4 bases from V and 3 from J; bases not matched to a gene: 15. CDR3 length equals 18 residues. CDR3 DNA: TGTGCCAGCAGCACCCGGGACAGTTACCTTGTGGCTAATGAAAAACTGTTTTTT. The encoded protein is CASSTRDSYLVANEKLFF. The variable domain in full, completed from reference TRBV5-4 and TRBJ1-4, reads ETGVTQSPTHLIKTRGQQVTLRCSSQSGHNTVSWYQQALGQGPQFIFQYYREEENGRGNFPPRFSGLQFPNYSSELNVNALELDDSALYLCASSTRDSYLVANEKLFFGSGTQLSVL.

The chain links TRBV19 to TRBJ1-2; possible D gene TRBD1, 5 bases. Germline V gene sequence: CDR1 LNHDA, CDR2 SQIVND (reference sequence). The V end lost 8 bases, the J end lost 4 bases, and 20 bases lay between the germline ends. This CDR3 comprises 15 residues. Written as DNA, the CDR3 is TGTGCCAGTTTTACCCGGGACGCGGGGAGCTATGGCTACACCTTC. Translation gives CASFTRDAGSYGYTF.

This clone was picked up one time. The CDR3 loop is CASSQEANTEAFF. CDR3 bases: TGCGCCAGCAGCCAAGAGGCGAACACTGAAGCTTTCTTT. This rearrangement joins TRBV4-1 to TRBJ1-1; D remains unclear. CDR1 is MGHRA, CDR2 YSYEKL, per germline. The CDR3 is 13 residues long. Trimming shortened V by 0 bases and J by 1 base, and 3 bases separated the two germline ends.

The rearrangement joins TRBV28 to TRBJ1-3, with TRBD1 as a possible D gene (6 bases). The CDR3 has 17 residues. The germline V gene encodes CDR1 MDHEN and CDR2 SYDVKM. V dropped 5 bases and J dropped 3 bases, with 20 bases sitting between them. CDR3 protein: CASSPFRGYNLGNTIYF. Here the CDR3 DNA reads TGTGCCAGCAGTCCGTTCAGGGGTTACAATCTTGGAAACACCATATATTTT.

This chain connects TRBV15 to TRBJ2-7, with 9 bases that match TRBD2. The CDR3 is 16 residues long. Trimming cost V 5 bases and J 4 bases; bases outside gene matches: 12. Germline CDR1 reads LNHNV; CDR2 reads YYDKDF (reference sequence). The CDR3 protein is CATSGGLAGTLYEQYF. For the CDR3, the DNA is TGTGCCACCAGCGGGGGGCTAGCGGGGACGCTTTACGAGCAGTACTTC.

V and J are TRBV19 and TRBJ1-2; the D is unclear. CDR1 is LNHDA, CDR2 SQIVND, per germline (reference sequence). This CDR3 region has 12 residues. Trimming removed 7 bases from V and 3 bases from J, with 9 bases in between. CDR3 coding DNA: TGTGCCAGTACGGGTGTGCACTATGGCTACACCTTC. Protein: CASTGVHYGYTF.

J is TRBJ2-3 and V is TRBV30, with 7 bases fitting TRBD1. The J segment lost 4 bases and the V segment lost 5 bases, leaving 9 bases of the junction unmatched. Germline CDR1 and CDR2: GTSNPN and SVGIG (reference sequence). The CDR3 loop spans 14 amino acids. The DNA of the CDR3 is TGTGCCTGGCAAACAGGGGCAGGCGCAGATACGCAGTATTTT. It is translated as CAWQTGAGADTQYF.

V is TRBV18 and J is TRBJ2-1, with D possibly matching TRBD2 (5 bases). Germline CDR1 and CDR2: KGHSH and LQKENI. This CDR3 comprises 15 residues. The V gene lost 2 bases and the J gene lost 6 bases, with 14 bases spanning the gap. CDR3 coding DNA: TGTGCCAGCTCACCAGTACCCGGGGTGGGCAATGAGCAGTTCTTC. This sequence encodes CASSPVPGVGNEQFF.

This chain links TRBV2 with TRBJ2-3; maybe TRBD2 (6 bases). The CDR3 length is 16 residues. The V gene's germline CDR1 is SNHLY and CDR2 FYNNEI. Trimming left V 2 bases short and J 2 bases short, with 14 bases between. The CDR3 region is CASSEMGTATTDTQYF. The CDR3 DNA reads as TGTGCCAGCAGTGAAATGGGGACTGCAACCACAGATACGCAGTATTTT.

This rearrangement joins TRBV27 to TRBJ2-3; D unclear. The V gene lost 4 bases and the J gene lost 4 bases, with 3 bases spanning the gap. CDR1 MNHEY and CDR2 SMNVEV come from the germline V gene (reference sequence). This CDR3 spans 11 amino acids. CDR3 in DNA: TGTGCCAGCAGTTCGGCAGATACGCAGTATTTT. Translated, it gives CASSSADTQYF.

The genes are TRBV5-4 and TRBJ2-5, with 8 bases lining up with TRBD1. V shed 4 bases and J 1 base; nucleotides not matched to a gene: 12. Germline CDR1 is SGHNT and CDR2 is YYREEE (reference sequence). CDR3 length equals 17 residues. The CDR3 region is CASSLITGGRGQETQYF. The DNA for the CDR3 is TGTGCCAGCAGCCTTATAACAGGGGGAAGAGGCCAAGAGACCCAGTACTTC.

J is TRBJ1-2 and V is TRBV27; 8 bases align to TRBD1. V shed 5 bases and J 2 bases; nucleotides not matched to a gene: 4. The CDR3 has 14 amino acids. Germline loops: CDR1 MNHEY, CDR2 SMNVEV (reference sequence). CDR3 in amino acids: CASSRGDRNYGYTF. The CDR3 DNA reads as TGTGCCAGCAGTCGGGGGGACAGGAACTATGGCTACACCTTC.

The CDR3 DNA sequence: TGTGCCAGCAGCATAACGACAGGGGAAACTAGCACAGATACGCAGTATTTT. Amino acid sequence: CASSITTGETSTDTQYF. This chain connects TRBV9 to TRBJ2-3, with 8 bases identical to TRBD1. V was pared by 4 bases and J by 0 bases, with 10 bases of the junction left unmatched. CDR3 size: 17 residues. The germline V gene encodes CDR1 SGDLS and CDR2 YYNGEE.

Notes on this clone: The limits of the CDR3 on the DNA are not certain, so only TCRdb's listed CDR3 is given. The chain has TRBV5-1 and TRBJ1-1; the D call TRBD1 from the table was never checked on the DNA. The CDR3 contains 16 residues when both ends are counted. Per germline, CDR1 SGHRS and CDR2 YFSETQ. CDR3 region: CASSYPNGTGVPEAFF.

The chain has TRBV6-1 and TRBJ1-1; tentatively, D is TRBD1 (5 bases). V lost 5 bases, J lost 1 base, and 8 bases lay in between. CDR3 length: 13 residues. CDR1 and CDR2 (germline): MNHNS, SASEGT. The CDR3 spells CASSLDRNTEAFF. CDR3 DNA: TGTGCCAGCAGTTTAGACAGGAACACTGAAGCTTTCTTT.

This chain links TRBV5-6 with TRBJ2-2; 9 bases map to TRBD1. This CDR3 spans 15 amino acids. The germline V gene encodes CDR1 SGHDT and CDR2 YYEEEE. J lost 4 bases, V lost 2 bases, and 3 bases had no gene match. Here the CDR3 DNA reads TGTGCCAGCAGCTTCGGGACAGGGATCACCGGGGAGCTGTTTTTT. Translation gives CASSFGTGITGELFF. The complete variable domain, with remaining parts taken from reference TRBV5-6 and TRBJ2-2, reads DAGVTQSPTHLIKTRGQQVTLRCSPKSGHDTVSWYQQALGQGPQFIFQYYEEEERQRGNFPDRFSGHQFPNYSSELNVNALLLGDSALYLCASSFGTGITGELFFGEGSRLTVL.